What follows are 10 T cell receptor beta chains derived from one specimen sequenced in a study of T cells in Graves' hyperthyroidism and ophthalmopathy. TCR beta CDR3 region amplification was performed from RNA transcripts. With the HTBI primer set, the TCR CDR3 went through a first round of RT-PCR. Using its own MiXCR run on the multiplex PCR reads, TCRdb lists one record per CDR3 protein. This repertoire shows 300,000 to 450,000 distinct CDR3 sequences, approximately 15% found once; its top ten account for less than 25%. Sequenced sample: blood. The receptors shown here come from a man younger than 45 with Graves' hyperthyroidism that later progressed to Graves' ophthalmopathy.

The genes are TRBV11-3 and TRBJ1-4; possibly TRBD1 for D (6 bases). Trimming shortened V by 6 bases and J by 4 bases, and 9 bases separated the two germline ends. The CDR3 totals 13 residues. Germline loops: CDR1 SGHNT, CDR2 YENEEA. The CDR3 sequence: CASRDRLNEKLFF. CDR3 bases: TGTGCCAGCAGAGACAGGCTTAATGAAAAACTGTTTTTT. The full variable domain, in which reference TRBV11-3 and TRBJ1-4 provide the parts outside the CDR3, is EAGVVQSPRYKIIEKKQPVAFWCNPISGHNTLYWYLQNLGQGPELLIRYENEEAVDDSQLPKDRFSAERLKGVDSTLKIQPAELGDSAVYLCASRDRLNEKLFFGSGTQLSVL.

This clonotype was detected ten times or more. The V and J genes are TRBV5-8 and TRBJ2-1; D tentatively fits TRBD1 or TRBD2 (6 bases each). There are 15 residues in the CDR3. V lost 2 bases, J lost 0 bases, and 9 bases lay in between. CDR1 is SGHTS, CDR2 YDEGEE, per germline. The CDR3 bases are TGTGCCAGCAGCTTAGGGGGGAGCTCCTACAATGAGCAGTTCTTC. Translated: CASSLGGSSYNEQFF.

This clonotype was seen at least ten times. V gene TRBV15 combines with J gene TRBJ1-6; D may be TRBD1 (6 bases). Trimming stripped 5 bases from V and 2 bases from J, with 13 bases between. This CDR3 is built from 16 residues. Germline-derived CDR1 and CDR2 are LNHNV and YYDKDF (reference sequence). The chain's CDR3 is CATSAKGGTYNSPLHF. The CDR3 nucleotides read TGTGCCACCAGCGCAAAAGGGGGGACCTATAATTCACCCCTCCACTTT.

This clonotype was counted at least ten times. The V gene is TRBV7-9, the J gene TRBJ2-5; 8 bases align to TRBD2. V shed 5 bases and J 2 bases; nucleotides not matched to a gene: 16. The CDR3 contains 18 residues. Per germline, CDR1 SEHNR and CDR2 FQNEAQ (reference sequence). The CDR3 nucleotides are TGTGCCAGCAGCATAGGAGGCGGGGGGCTTAATTTTCAAGAGACCCAGTACTTC. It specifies CASSIGGGGLNFQETQYF.

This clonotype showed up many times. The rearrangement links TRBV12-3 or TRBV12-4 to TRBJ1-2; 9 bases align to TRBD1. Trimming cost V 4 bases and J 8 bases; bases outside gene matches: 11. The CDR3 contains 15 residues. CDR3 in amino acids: CASSSGQGAKGGYTF. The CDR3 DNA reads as TGTGCCAGCAGTTCGGGACAGGGAGCCAAAGGGGGCTACACCTTC.

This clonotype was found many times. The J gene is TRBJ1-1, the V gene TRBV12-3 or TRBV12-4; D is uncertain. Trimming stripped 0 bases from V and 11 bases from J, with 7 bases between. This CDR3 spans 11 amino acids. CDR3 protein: CASSLATLAFF. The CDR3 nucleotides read TGTGCCAGCAGTTTAGCGACTCTTGCTTTCTTT.

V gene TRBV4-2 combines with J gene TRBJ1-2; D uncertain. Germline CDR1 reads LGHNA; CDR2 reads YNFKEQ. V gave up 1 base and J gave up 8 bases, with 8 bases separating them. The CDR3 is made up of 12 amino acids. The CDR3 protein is CASSQVVGGYTF. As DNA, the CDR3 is TGTGCCAGCAGCCAAGTCGTCGGAGGCTACACCTTC.

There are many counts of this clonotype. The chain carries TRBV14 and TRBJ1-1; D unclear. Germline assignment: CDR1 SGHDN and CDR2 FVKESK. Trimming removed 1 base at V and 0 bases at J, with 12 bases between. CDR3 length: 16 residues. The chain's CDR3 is CASSQVDAGVNTEAFF. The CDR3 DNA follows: TGTGCCAGCAGCCAAGTTGACGCAGGTGTGAACACTGAAGCTTTCTTT.

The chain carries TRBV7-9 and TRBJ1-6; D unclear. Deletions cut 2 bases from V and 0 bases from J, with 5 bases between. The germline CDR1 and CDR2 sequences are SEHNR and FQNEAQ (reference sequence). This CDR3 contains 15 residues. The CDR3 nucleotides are TGTGCCAGCAGCTTAATCAGCTCCTATAATTCACCCCTCCACTTT. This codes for CASSLISSYNSPLHF. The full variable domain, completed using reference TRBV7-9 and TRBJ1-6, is DTGVSQNPRHKITKRGQNVTFRCDPISEHNRLYWYRQTLGQGPEFLTYFQNEAQLEKSRLLSDRFSAERPKGSFSTLEIQRTEQGDSAMYLCASSLISSYNSPLHFGNGTRLTVT.

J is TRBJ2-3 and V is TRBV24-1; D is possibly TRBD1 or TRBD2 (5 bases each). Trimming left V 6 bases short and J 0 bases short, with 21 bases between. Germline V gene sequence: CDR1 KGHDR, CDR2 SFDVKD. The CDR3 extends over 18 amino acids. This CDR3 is CATSSSSRDGTSTDTQYF. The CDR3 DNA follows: TGTGCCACCAGTTCTTCTAGCAGGGACGGAACTAGCACAGATACGCAGTATTTT.